Given below is one T cell receptor beta chain in context. Its antigen is unknown. TCRdb reprocessed the 5' RACE reads with MiXCR, giving one entry per CDR3 protein. The data contain some 500,000 distinct CDR3 sequences, around 20% of them singletons. The CDR3 is 16 amino acids. The junction had 4 bases not matched to a gene; V was cut back by 0 bases and J by 5 bases. The germline V gene has CDR1 SGHRS and CDR2 YFSETQ. The data derive from a study of identical twins. The study, taken as a whole, reports: Fewer insertions characterized abundant cord blood beta clonotypes, whereas memory repertoires showed none. Findings came from cross-sectional statistics, without long-term follow-up of donors.

These data were also reused for a study on T cells expressing NK-cell markers. That report notes: Four donors showed these clonotypes also leading the CD3+CD56-NKG2C+ fraction.

V is TRBV5-1 and J is TRBJ2-3, with 12 bases lining up with TRBD2. The specimen was CD4+ T cells sorted from blood. This clonotype was sampled from a young woman in good health. The CDR3 DNA reads TGCGCCAGCAGCTTGGCGACTAGCGGGAGAGTAGATACGCAGTATTTT. It codes for CASSLATSGRVDTQYF.